One and the same sample provided the 3 T cell receptor beta chains below, sequenced in a study of cytomegalovirus exposure and HLA in healthy donors. Primers for the PCR totalled 60 Vbeta and 13 Jbeta. Measured with immunoSEQ multiplex PCR; TCRdb has only the in-frame clones, and not every one. The sample records roughly 100,000 clones, 69% being singletons. The sequencing sample was made of PBMCs. The receptors were gathered from a man aged 30-40 years in good health and CMV-seronegative.

V usage is TRBV4-1 and J usage is TRBJ2-1; the D gene is possibly TRBD1 (5 bases). Germline CDR1 is MGHRA and CDR2 is YSYEKL. The CDR3 is 17 amino acids. V lost 1 base, J lost 0 bases, and 13 bases lay in between. The CDR3 sequence: CASSQGPTASSYNEQFF. The DNA for the CDR3 is TGCGCCAGCAGCCAAGGACCGACAGCGAGCTCCTACAATGAGCAGTTCTTC.

The CDR3 sequence: CASRVRSGNTIYF. In nucleotides, the CDR3 is TGTGCCAGTAGAGTGAGGTCTGGAAACACCATATATTTT. The chain combines TRBV19 with TRBJ1-3, with D unresolved. Trimming removed 6 bases at V and 1 base at J, with 7 bases between. The CDR3 spans 13 residues. CDR1 is LNHDA, CDR2 SQIVND, per germline (reference sequence).

The chain links TRBV30 to TRBJ2-1; weak D call: TRBD2 (6 bases). Germline CDR1 is GTSNPN and CDR2 is SVGIG (reference sequence). The V gene lost 7 bases and the J gene lost 8 bases, with 9 bases spanning the gap. The CDR3 totals 10 residues. Written as DNA, the CDR3 is TGTGCCTCCCGGAGGGATGAGCAGTTCTTC. It codes for CASRRDEQFF.